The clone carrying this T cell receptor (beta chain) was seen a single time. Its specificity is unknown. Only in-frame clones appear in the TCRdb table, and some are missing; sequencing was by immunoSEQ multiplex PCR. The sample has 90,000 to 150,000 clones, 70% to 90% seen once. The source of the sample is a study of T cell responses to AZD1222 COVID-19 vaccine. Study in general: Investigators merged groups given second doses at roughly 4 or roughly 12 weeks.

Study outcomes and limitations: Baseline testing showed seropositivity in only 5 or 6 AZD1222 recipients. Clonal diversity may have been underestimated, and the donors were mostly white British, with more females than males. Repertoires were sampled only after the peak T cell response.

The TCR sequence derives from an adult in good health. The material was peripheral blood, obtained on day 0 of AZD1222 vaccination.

CDR3 residues: CAWAAGNSARWQYF. Here the CDR3 DNA reads TGTGCCTGGGCTGCAGGGAATAGTGCAAGGTGGCAGTACTTC. The chain carries TRBV30 and TRBJ2-7; tentatively, D is TRBD1 (5 bases). CDR1 is GTSNPN, CDR2 SVGIG, per germline (reference sequence). The V gene lost 5 bases and the J gene lost 9 bases, with 23 bases spanning the gap. The length of the CDR3 is 14 residues. Supplemented by reference TRBV30 and TRBJ2-7, the full variable domain reads SQTIHQWPATLVQPVGSPLSLECTVEGTSNPNLYWYRQAAGRGLQLLFYSVGIGQISSEVPQNLSASRPQDRQFILSSKKLLLSDSGFYLCAWAAGNSARWQYFGPGTRLTVT.